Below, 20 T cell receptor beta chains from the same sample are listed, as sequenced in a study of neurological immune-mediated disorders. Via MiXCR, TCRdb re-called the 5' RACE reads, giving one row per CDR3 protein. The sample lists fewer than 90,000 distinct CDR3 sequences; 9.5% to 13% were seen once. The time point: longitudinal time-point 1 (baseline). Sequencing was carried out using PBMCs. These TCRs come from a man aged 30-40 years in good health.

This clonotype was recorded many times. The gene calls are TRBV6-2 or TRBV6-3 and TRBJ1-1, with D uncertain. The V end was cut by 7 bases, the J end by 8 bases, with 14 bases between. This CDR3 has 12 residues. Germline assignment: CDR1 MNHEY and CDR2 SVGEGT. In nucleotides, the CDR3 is TGTGCCAGCAATCGGGCCCGGGCGGAAGCTTTCTTT. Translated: CASNRARAEAFF.

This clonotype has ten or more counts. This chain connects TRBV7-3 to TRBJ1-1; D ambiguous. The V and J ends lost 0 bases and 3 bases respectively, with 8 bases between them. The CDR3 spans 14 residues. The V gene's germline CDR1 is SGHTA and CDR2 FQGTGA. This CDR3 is CASSLTGRDTEAFF. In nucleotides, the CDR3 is TGTGCCAGCAGCTTAACTGGGAGGGACACTGAAGCTTTCTTT.

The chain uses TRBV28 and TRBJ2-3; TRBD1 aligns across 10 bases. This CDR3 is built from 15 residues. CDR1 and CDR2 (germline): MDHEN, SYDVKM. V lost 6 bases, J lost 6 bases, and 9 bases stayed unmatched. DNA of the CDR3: TGTGCCAGCAGACTGGGGGGACAGGGGTCGGATACGCAGTATTTT. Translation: CASRLGGQGSDTQYF.

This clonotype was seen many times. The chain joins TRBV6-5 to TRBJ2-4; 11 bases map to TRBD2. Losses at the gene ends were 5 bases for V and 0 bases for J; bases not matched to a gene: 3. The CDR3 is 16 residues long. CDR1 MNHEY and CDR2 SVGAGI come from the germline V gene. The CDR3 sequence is CASSEGTSGAKNIQYF. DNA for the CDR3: TGTGCCAGCAGTGAGGGGACTAGCGGAGCCAAAAACATTCAGTACTTC.

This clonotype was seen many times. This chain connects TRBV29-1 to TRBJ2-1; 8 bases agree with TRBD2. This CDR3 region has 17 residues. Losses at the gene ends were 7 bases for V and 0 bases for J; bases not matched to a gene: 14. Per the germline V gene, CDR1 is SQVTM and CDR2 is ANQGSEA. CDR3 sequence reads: CSARLGERESSYNEQFF. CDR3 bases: TGCAGCGCTCGCCTAGGGGAGCGGGAGAGCTCCTACAATGAGCAGTTCTTC.

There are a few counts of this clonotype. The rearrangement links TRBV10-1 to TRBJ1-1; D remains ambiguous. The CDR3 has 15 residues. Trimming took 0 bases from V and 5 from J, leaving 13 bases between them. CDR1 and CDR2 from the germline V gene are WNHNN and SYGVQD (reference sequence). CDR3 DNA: TGCGCCAGCAGTGAGTCGGGGAGAATGGGAACTGAAGCTTTCTTT. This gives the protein CASSESGRMGTEAFF.

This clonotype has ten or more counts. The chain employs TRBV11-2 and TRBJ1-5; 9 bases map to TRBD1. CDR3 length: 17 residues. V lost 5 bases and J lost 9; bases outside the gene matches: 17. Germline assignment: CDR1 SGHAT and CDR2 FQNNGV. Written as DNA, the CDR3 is TGTGCCAGCAGCCCCGGCCCATGGGACAGGGAGGGTTCGCCCCAGCATTTT. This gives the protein CASSPGPWDREGSPQHF.

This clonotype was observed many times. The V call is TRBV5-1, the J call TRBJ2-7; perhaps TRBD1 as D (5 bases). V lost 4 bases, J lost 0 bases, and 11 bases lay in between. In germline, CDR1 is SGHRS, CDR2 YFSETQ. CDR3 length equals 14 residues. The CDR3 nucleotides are TGCGCCAGCAGCGAGACAGAGAACTCCTACGAGCAGTACTTC. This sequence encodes CASSETENSYEQYF.

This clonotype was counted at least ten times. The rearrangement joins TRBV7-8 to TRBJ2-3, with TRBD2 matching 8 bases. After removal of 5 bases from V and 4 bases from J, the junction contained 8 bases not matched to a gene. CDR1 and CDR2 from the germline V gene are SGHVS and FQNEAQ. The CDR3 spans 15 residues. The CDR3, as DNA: TGTGCCAGCAGCGGTCCGGGACTAGAATCAGATACGCAGTATTTT. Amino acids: CASSGPGLESDTQYF.

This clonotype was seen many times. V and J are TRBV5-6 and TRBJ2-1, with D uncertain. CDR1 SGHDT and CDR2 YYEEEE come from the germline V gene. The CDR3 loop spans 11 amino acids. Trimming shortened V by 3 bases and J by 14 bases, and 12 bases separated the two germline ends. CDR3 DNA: TGTGCCAGCAGCTCCTTAGGACGGGAGTTCTTC. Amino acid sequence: CASSSLGREFF.

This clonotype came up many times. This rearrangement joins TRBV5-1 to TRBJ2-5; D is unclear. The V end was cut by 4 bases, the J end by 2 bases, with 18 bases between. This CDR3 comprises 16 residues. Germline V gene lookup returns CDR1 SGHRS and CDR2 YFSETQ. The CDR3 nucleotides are TGCGCCAGCAGCCCGTATGGGCTATCTATACAAGAGACCCAGTACTTC. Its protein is CASSPYGLSIQETQYF.

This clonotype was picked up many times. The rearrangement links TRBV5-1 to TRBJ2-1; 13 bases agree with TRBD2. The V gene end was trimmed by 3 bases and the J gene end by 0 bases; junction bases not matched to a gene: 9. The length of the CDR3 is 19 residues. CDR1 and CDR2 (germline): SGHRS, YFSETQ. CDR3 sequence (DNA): TGCGCCAGCAGCTCCCCGGGACTAGCGGGACGGAGCTCCTACAATGAGCAGTTCTTC. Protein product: CASSSPGLAGRSSYNEQFF.

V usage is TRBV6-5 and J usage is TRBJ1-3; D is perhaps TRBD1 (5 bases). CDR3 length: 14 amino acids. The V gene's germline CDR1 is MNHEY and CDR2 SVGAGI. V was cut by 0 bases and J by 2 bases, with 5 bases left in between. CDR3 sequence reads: CASSYSGPGNTIYF. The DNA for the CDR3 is TGTGCCAGCAGTTACTCGGGACCTGGAAACACCATATATTTT.

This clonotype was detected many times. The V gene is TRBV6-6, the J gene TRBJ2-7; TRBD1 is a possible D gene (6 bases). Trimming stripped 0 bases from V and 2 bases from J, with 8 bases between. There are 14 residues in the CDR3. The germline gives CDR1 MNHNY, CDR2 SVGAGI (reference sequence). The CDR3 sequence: CASSYSGQTYEQYF. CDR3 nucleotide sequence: TGTGCCAGCAGTTACTCGGGACAAACCTACGAGCAGTACTTC.

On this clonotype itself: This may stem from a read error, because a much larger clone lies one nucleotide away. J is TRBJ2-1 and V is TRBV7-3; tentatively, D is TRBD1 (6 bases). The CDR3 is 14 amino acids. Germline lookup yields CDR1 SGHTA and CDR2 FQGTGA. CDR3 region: CASSLMTGNNEQLF. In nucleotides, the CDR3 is TGTGCCAGCAGCTTAATGACAGGCAACAATGAGCAGTTATTC.

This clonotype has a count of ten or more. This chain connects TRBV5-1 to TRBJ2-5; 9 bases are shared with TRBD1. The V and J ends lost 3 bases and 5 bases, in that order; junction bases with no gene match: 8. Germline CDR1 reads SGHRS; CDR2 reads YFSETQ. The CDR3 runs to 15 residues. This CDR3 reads CASSSPQGAGETQYF. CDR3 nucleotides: TGCGCCAGCAGCTCCCCACAGGGGGCCGGGGAGACCCAGTACTTC. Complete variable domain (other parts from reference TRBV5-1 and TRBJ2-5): KAGVTQTPRYLIKTRGQQVTLSCSPISGHRSVSWYQQTPGQGLQFLFEYFSETQRNKGNFPGRFSGRQFSNSRSEMNVSTLELGDSALYLCASSSPQGAGETQYFGPGTRLLVL.

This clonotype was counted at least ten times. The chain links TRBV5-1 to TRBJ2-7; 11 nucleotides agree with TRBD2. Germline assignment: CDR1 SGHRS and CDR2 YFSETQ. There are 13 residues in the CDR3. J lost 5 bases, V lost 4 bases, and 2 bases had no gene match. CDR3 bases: TGCGCCAGCAGCCCACTAGCGGGAGACGAGCAGTACTTC. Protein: CASSPLAGDEQYF.

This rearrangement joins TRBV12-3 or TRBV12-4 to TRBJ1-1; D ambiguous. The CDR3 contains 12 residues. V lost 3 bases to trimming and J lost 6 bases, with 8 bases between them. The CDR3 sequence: CASSLGASEAFF. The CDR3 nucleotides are TGTGCCAGCAGTTTGGGTGCCTCTGAAGCTTTCTTT.

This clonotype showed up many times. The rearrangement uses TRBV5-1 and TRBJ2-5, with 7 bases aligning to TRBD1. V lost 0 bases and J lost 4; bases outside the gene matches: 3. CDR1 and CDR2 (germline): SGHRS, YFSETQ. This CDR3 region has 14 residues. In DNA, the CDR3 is TGCGCCAGCAGCTTGGCGGCAGGGGGAGAGACCCAGTACTTC. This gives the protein CASSLAAGGETQYF.

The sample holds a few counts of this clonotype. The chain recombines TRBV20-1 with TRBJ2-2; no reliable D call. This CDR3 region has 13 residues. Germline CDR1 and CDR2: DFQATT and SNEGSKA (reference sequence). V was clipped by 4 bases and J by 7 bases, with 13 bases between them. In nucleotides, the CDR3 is TGCAGTGCTAACCCTCACTTCGGCGGGGAGCTGTTTTTT. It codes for CSANPHFGGELFF.